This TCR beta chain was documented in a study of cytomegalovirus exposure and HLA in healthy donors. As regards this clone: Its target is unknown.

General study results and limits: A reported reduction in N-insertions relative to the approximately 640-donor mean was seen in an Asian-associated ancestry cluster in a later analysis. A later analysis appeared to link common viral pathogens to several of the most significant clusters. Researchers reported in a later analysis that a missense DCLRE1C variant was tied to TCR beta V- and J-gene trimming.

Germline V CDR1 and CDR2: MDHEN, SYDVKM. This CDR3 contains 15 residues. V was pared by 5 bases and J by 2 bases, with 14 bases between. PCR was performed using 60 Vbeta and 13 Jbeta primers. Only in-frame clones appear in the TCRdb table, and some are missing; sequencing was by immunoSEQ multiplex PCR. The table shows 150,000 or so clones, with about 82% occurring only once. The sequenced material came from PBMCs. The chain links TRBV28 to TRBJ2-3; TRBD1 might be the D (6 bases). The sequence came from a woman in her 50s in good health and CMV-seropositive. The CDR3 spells CASSPGQKITDTQYF. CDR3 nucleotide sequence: TGTGCCAGCAGTCCCGGACAGAAGATCACAGATACGCAGTATTTT.